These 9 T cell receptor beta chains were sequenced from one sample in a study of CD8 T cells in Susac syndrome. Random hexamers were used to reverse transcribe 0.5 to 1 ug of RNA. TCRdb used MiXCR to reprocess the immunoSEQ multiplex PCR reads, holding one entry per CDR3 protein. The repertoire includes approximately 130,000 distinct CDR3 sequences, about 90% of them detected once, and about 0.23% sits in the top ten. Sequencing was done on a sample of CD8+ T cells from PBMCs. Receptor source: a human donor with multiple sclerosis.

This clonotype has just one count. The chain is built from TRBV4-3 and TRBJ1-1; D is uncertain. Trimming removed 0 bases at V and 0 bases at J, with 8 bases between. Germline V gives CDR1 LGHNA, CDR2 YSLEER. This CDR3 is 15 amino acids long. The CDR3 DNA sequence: TGCGCCAGCAGCCAAGATTGGCAGATGAACACTGAAGCTTTCTTT. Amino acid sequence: CASSQDWQMNTEAFF.

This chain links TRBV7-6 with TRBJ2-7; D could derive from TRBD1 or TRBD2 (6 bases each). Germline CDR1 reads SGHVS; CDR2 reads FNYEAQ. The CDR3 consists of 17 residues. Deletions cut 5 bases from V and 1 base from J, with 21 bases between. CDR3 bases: TGTGCCAGCAGCCCGACCAGTTGGGGGGCTTCTTCCTACGAGCAGTACTTC. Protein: CASSPTSWGASSYEQYF. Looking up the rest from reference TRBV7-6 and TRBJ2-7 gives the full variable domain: GAGVSQSPRYKVTKRGQDVALRCDPISGHVSLYWYRQALGQGPEFLTYFNYEAQQDKSGLPNDRFSAERPEGSISTLTIQRTEQRDSAMYRCASSPTSWGASSYEQYFGPGTRLTVT.

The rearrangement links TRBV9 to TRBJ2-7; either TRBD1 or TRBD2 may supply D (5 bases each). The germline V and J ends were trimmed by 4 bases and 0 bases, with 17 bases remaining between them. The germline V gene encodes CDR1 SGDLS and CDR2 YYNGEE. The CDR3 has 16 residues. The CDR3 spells CASSPGTLHSSYEQYF. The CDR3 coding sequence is TGTGCCAGCAGCCCAGGGACGTTGCACAGCTCCTACGAGCAGTACTTC. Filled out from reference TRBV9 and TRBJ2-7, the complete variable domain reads DSGVTQTPKHLITATGQRVTLRCSPRSGDLSVYWYQQSLDQGLQFLIQYYNGEERAKGNILERFSAQQFPDLHSELNLSSLELGDSALYFCASSPGTLHSSYEQYFGPGTRLTVT.

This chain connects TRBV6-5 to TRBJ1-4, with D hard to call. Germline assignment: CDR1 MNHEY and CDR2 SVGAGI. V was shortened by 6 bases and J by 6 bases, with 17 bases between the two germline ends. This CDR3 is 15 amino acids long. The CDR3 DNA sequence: TGTGCCAGCAGCCTGGACGGGCTTGCGGATGAAAAACTGTTTTTT. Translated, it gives CASSLDGLADEKLFF.

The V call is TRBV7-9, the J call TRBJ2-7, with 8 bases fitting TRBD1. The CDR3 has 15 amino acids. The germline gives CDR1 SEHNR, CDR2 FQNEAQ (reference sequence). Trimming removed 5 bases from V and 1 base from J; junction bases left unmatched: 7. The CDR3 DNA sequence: TGTGCCAGCAGCCTATTGGACAGGGCTTCCTACGAGCAGTACTTC. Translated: CASSLLDRASYEQYF.

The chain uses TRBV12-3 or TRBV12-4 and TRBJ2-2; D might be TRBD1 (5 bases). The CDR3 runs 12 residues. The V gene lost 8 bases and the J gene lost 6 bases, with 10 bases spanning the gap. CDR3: CASLGDPGELFF. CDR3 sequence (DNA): TGTGCCAGCTTAGGGGATCCCGGGGAGCTGTTTTTT.

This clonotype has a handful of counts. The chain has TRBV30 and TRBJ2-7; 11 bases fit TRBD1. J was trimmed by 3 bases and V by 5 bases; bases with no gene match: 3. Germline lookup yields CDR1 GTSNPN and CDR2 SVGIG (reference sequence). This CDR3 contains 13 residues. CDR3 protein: CAWGTGGHYEQYF. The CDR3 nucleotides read TGTGCCTGGGGGACAGGGGGGCACTACGAGCAGTACTTC. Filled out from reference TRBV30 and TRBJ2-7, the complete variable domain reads SQTIHQWPATLVQPVGSPLSLECTVEGTSNPNLYWYRQAAGRGLQLLFYSVGIGQISSEVPQNLSASRPQDRQFILSSKKLLLSDSGFYLCAWGTGGHYEQYFGPGTRLTVT.

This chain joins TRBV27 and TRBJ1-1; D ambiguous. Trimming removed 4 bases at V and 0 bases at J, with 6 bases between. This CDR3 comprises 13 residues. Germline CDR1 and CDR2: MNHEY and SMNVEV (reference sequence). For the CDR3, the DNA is TGTGCCAGCAGTTACGGCATGAACACTGAAGCTTTCTTT. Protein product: CASSYGMNTEAFF.

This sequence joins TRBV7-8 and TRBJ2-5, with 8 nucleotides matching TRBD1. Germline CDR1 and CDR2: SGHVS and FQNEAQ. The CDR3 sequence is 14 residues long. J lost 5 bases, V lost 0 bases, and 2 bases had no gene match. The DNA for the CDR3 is TGTGCCAGCAGCTTAGCGGGGGACAGGGAGACCCAGTACTTC. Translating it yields CASSLAGDRETQYF. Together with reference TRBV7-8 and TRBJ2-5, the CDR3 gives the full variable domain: GAGVSQSPRYKVAKRGQDVALRCDPISGHVSLFWYQQALGQGPEFLTYFQNEAQLDKSGLPSDRFFAERPEGSVSTLKIQRTQQEDSAVYLCASSLAGDRETQYFGPGTRLLVL.